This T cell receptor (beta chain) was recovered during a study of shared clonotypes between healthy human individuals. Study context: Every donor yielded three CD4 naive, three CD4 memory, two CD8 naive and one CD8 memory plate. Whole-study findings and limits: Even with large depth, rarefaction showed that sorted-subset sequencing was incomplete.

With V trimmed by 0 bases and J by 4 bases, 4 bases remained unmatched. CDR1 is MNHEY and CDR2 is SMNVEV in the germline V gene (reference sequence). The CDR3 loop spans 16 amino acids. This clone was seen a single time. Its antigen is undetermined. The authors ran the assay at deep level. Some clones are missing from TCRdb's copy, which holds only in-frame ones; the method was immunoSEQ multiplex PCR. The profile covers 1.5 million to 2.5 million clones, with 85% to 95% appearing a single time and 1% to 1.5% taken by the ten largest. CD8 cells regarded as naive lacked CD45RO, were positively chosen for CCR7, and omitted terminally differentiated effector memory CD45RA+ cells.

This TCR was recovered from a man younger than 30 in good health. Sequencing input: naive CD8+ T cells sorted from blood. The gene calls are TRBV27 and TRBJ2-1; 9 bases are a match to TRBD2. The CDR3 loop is CASSLSGGGVYNEQFF. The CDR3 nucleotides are TGTGCCAGCAGTTTATCGGGCGGGGGGGTTTACAATGAGCAGTTCTTC.